The clone carrying this T cell receptor (beta chain) was counted at least ten times. This sample is drawn from a study of regulatory T cells in long-lasting Graves disease. TCR beta libraries were built with iRepertoire HTBI primers and Arm-PCR of CDR3 regions. One entry per CDR3 protein, called by TCRdb with MiXCR from the multiplex PCR reads. The sample shows about 620,000 distinct CDR3 sequences, 15% to 20% of them seen only once. CDR3 size: 12 residues. V shed 4 bases and J shed 4 bases, with 7 bases lying between them. From germline, CDR1 is LGHNT and CDR2 FRNRAP. Documented time point: newly diagnosed GD, antithyroid drugs for less than 3 months. PBMC RNA served as the TCR library source. The same data also went into a second study, on T cells in Graves' hyperthyroidism and ophthalmopathy. Turning to that study: Diagnosing involved the use of clinical symptoms, serum thyroxine and TRAb, thyroid ultrasound and orbital computed tomography.

The V and J genes are TRBV12-5 and TRBJ1-1; D unclear. This sequence was found in a woman under 40 with Graves disease. Specimen: peripheral blood mononuclear cells (PBMCs), collected at new diagnosis, from a patient treated with antithyroid drugs. CDR3 loop: CASGSPATEAFF. The CDR3 DNA follows: TGTGCTAGTGGTTCCCCAGCCACTGAAGCTTTCTTT.